Detailed here is one T cell receptor (beta chain). Its antigen is unidentified. The V end was cut by 7 bases, the J end by 0 bases, with 17 bases between. The CDR3 runs 17 residues. Germline CDR1 is SGHRS and CDR2 is YFSETQ. The sample is drawn from a study of response to subunit inactivated influenza vaccine. Findings of the study overall: There was a suggestion from the authors that each seasonal influenza vaccination recruits few new T cells.

MiXCR, run by TCRdb on the RT-PCR reads, gives a single entry per CDR3 protein. The table has about 190,000 distinct CDR3 sequences, approximately 15% seen once. V gene TRBV5-1 combines with J gene TRBJ2-6, with D perhaps matching TRBD2 (6 bases). This receptor was obtained from a man aged 50-60 years who received an inactivated influenza vaccine. Sequencing was performed on CD8+ T cells sorted from PBMCs, taken 5 to 6 days after vaccination. The CDR3 nucleotides are TGCGCCAGCTCCGGGGGTAGGGGTTCCTCTGGGGCCAACGTCCTGACTTTC. This gives the protein CASSGGRGSSGANVLTF.